This T cell receptor (beta chain) is from a study of T cells in severe cutaneous drug reactions. Note on this clonotype: Antigen specificity is unknown.

The CDR3 loop spans 17 amino acids. Germline V CDR1 and CDR2: SQVTM, ANQGSEA. The patients sequenced had a carbamazepine-induced Stevens-Johnson syndrome or toxic epidermal necrolysis reaction. Study-level points and caveats: Tolerant-control and healthy-donor PBMC lacked or rarely had the public CDR3 found in blisters.

TCR subtype-specific primers in iRepertoire multiplex PCR prepared libraries for bulk and single-cell sequencing. After re-calling the multiplex PCR reads, TCRdb lists one entry per CDR3 protein, DNA absent. The sample data list 9,000 to 13,000 distinct CDR3 sequences. The material sequenced was cells from a skin blister. V usage is TRBV29-1 and J usage is TRBJ1-6; the D gene TCRdb calls, TRBD1, cannot be checked with no DNA. The clonotype originates from a human donor with Stevens-Johnson syndrome, a severe cutaneous drug reaction. This chain's CDR3 is CSVEDSSGRGCNSPLHF.